This TCR beta chain was sequenced during a study of cytotoxic CD8 clonotypes in ibrutinib-treated CLL. The germline V gene encodes CDR1 MNHEY and CDR2 SMNVEV (reference sequence). J gave up 2 bases and V 5 bases, and 5 bases lay outside the gene matches. CDR3 length: 15 amino acids. Sequenced by immunoSEQ multiplex PCR; TCRdb stores in-frame clones only, minus some. The table lists 270,000 or so clones, approximately 79% of them singletons. The gene calls are TRBV27 and TRBJ1-1; 10 bases are a match to TRBD1. The receptor's source is a human donor with chronic lymphocytic leukemia. The sequencing here drew on PBMCs, taken at disease progression, from a patient treated with ibrutinib. The CDR3 DNA reads TGTGCCAGCAGTCCAAGGACAGGGGGAAACACTGAAGCTTTCTTT. Translation: CASSPRTGGNTEAFF.